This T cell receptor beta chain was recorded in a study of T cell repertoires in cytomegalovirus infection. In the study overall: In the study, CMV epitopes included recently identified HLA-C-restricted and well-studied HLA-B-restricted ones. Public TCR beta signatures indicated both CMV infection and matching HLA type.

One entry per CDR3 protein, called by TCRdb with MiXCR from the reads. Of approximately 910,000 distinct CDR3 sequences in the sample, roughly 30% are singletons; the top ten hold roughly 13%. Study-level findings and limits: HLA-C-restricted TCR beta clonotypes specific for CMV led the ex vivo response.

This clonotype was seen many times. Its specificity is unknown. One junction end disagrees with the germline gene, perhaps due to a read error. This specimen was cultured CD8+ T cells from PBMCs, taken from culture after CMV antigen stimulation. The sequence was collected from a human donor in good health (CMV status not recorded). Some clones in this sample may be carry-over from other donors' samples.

The CDR3 region has the DNA TGTGCTAGTGGTTTGGCCCAGGTGACGCAAGGGACCCAGTACTTC. Translation gives CASGLAQVTQGTQYF. The chain joins TRBV12-5 to TRBJ2-5; no reliable D call. The CDR3 loop spans 15 amino acids. In germline, CDR1 is LGHNT, CDR2 FRNRAP. The whole variable domain, filled in from reference TRBV12-5 and TRBJ2-5, reads DARVTQTPRHKVTEMGQEVTMRCQPILGHNTVFWYRQTMMQGLELLAYFRNRAPLDDSGMPKDRFSAEMPDATLATLKIQPSEPRDSAVYFCASGLAQVTQGTQYFGPGTRLLVL.